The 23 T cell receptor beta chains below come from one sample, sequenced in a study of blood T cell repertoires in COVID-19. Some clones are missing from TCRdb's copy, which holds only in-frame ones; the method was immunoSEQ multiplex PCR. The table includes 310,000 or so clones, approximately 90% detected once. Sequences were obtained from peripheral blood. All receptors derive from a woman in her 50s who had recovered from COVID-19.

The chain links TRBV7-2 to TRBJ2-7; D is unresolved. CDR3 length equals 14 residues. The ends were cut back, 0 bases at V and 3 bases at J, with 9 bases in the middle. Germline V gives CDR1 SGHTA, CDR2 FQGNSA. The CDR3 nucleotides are TGTGCCAGCAGCTTAGCGAGACTCAACTACGAGCAGTACTTC. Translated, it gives CASSLARLNYEQYF.

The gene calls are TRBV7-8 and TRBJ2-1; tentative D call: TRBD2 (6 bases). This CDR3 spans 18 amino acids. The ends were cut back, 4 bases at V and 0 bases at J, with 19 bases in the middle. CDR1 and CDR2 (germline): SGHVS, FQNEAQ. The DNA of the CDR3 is TGTGCCAGCAGCTCATTTGGGAGGAGCTCAAGCTCCTACAATGAGCAGTTCTTC. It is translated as CASSSFGRSSSSYNEQFF.

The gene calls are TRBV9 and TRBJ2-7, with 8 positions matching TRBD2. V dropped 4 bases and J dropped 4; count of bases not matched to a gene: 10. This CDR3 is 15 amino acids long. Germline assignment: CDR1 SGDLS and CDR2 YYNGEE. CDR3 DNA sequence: TGTGCCAGCAGCCCCCGGTCGGGACTAGTTTACGAGCAGTACTTC. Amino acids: CASSPRSGLVYEQYF.

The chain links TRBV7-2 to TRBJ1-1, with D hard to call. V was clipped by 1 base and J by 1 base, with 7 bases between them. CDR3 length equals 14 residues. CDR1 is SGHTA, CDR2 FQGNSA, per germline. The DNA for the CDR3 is TGTGCCAGCAGCTTAGGCAGCGCGAACACTGAAGCTTTCTTT. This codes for CASSLGSANTEAFF.

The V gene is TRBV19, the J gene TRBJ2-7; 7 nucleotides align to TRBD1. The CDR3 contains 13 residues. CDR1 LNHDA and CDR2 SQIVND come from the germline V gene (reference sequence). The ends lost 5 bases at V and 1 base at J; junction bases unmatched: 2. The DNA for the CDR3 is TGTGCCAGTAGTGGGGGACAGTCCTACGAGCAGTACTTC. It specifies CASSGGQSYEQYF.

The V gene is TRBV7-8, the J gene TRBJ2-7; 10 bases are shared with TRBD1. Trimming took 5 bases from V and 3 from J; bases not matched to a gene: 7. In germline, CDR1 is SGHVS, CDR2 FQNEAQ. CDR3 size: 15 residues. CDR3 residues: CASSVGTGVGYEQYF. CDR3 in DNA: TGTGCCAGCAGCGTGGGGACAGGGGTTGGCTACGAGCAGTACTTC.

CDR3 in amino acids: CASSTGRTDTQYF. The CDR3 nucleotides are TGTGCCAGCAGCACAGGTCGCACAGATACGCAGTATTTT. The rearrangement joins TRBV2 to TRBJ2-3, with D perhaps TRBD1 (5 bases). Trimming shortened V by 6 bases and J by 1 base, and 8 bases separated the two germline ends. Germline assignment: CDR1 SNHLY and CDR2 FYNNEI. The CDR3 sequence is 13 residues long.

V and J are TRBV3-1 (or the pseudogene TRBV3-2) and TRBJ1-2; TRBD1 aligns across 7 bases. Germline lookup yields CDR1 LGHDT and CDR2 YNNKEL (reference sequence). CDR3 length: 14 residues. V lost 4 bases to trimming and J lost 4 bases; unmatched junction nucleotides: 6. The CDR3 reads CASSPGQVSYGYTF. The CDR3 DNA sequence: TGTGCCAGCAGCCCAGGACAGGTTAGCTATGGCTACACCTTC.

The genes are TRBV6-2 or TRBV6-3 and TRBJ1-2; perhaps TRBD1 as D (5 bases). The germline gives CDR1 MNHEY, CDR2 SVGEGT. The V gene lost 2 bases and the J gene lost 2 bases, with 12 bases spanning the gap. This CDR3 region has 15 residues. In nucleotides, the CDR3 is TGTGCCAGCAGTTACCGCCTGACAGAGAACTATGGCTACACCTTC. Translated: CASSYRLTENYGYTF.

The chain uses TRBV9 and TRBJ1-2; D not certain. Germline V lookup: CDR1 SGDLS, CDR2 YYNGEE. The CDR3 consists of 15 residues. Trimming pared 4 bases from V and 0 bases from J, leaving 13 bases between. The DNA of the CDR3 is TGTGCCAGCAGCTCATCGGGGTGGGCTAACTATGGCTACACCTTC. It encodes CASSSSGWANYGYTF. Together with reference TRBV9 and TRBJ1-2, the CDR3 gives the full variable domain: DSGVTQTPKHLITATGQRVTLRCSPRSGDLSVYWYQQSLDQGLQFLIQYYNGEERAKGNILERFSAQQFPDLHSELNLSSLELGDSALYFCASSSSGWANYGYTFGSGTRLTVV.

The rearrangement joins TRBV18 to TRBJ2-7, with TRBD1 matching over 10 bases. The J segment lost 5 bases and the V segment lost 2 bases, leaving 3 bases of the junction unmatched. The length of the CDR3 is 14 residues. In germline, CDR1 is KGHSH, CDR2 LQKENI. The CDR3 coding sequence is TGTGCCAGCTCACCAGGGACAGGGGTCCACGAGCAGTACTTC. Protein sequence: CASSPGTGVHEQYF.

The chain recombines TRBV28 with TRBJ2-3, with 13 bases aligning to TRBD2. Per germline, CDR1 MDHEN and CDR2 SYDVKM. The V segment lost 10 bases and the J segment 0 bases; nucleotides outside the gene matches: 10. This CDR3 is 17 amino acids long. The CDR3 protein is CATTATSGGASTDTQYF. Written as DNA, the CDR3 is TGTGCCACCACTGCCACTAGCGGGGGGGCAAGCACAGATACGCAGTATTTT.

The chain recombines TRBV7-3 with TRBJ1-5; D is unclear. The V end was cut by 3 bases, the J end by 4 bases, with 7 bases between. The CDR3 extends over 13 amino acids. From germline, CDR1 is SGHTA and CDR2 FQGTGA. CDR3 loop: CASSLGWNQPQHF. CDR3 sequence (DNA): TGTGCCAGCAGCTTGGGCTGGAATCAGCCCCAGCATTTT.

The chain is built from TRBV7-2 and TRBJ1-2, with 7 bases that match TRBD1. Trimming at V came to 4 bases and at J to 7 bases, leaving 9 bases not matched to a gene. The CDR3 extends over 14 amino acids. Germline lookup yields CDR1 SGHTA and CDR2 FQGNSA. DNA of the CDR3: TGTGCCAGCAGCTACGAGGGGACAGCTCCTGGCTACACCTTC. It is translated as CASSYEGTAPGYTF.

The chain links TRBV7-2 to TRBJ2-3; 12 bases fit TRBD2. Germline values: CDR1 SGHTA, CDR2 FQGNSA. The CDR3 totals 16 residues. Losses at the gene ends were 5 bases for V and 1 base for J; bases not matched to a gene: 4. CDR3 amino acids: CASSARLAGGTDTQYF. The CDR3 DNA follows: TGTGCCAGCAGCGCCCGACTAGCGGGGGGCACAGATACGCAGTATTTT.

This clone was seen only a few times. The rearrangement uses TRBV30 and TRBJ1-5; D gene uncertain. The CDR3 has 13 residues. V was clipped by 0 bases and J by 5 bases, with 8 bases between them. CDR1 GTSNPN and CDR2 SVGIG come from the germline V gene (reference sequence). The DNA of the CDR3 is TGTGCCTGGAGTGTTGGAGGTTATCAGCCCCAGCATTTT. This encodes CAWSVGGYQPQHF. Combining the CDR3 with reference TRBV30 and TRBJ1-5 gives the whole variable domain SQTIHQWPATLVQPVGSPLSLECTVEGTSNPNLYWYRQAAGRGLQLLFYSVGIGQISSEVPQNLSASRPQDRQFILSSKKLLLSDSGFYLCAWSVGGYQPQHFGDGTRLSIL.

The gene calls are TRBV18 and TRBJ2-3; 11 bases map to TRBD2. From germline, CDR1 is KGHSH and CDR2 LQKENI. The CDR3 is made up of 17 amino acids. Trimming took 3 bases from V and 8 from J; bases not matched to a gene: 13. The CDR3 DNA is TGTGCCAGCTCACCTCGGGCTAGCGGGGGGATTTCGCGTACGCAGTATTTT. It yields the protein CASSPRASGGISRTQYF.

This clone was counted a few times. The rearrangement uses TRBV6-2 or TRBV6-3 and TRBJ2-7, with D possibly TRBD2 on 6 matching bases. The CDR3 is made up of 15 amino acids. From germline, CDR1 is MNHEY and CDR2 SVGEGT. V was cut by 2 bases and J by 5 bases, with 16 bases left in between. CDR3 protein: CASSYGRGGSDEQYF. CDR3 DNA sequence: TGTGCCAGCAGTTACGGCAGAGGAGGGTCAGACGAGCAGTACTTC.

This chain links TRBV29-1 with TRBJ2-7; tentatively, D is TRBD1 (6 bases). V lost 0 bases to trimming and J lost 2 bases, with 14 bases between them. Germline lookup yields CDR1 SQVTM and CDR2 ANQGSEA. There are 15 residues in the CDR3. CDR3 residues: CSVEDQQGHTYEQYF. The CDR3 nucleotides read TGCAGCGTTGAAGATCAACAGGGACATACCTACGAGCAGTACTTC.

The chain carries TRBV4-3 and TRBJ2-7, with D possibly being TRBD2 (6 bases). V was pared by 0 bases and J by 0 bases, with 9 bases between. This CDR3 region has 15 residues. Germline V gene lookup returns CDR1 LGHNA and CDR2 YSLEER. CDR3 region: CASSQEGGDSYEQYF. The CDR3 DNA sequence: TGCGCCAGCAGCCAAGAAGGCGGGGACTCCTACGAGCAGTACTTC.

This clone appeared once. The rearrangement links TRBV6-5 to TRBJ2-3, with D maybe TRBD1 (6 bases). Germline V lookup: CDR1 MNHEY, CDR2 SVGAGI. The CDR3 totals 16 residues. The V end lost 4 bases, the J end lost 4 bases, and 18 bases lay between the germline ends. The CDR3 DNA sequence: TGTGCCAGCAGTTCCACAGGCGGAGAGGGGGCAGATACGCAGTATTTT. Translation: CASSSTGGEGADTQYF.

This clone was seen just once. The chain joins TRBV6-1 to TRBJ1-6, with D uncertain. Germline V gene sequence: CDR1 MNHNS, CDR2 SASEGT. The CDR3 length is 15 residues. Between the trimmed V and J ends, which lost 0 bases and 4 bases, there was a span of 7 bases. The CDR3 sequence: CASSEATVYNSPLHF. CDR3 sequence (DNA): TGTGCCAGCAGTGAAGCAACTGTTTATAATTCACCCCTCCACTTT.

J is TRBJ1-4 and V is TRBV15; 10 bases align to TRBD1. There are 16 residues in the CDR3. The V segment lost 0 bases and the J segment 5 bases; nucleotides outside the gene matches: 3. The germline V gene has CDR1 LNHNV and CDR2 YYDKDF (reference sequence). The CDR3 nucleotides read TGTGCCACCAGCAGAGATCCGGGACAGGGGAATGAAAAACTGTTTTTT. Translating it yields CATSRDPGQGNEKLFF. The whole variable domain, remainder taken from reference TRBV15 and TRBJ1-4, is DAMVIQNPRYQVTQFGKPVTLSCSQTLNHNVMYWYQQKSSQAPKLLFHYYDKDFNNEADTPDNFQSRRPNTSFCFLDIRSPGLGDTAMYLCATSRDPGQGNEKLFFGSGTQLSVL.